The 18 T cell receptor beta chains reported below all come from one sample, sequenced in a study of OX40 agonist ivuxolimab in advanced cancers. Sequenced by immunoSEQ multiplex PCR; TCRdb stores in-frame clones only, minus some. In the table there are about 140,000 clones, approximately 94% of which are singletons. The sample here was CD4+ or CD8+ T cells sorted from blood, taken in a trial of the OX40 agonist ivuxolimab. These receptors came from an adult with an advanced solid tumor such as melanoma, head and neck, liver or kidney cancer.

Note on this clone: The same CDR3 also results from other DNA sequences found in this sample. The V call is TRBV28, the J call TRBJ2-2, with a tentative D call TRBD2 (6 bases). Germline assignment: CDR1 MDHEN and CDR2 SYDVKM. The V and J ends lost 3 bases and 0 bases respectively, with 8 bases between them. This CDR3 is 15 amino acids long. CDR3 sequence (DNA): TGTGCCAGCAGTTTCGGCGGGGCGAACACCGGGGAGCTGTTTTTT. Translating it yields CASSFGGANTGELFF. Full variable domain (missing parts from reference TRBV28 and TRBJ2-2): DVKVTQSSRYLVKRTGEKVFLECVQDMDHENMFWYRQDPGLGLRLIYFSYDVKMKEKGDIPEGYSVSREKKERFSLILESASTNQTSMYLCASSFGGANTGELFFGEGSRLTVL.

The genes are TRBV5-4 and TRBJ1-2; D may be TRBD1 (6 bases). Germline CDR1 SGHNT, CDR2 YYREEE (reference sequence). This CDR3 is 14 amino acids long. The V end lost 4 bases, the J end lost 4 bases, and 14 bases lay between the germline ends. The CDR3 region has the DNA TGTGCCAGCAGCACCGACAGGCTAGTCTATGGCTACACCTTC. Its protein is CASSTDRLVYGYTF.

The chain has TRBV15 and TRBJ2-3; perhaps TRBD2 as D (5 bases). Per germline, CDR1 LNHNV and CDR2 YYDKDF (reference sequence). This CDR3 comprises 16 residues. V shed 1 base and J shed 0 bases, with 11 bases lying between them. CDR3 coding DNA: TGTGCCACCAGCAGAGTCATCAGGACTAGCACAGATACGCAGTATTTT. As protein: CATSRVIRTSTDTQYF.

The CDR3 loop reads CASSLLRVTDTQYF. CDR3 sequence (DNA): TGTGCCAGCAGTTTACTGAGGGTCACAGATACGCAGTATTTT. The chain links TRBV27 to TRBJ2-3; D possibly corresponds to TRBD2 (5 bases). CDR3 size: 14 residues. V gave up 2 bases and J gave up 2 bases, with 8 bases separating them. Germline CDR1 is MNHEY and CDR2 is SMNVEV (reference sequence).

The CDR3 nucleotides read TGTGCCAGCAGTTTACGTCGTGGGGCAATCTATAATTCACCCCTCCACTTT. It codes for CASSLRRGAIYNSPLHF. V usage is TRBV27 and J usage is TRBJ1-6; maybe TRBD1 (5 bases). V lost 2 bases and J 3 bases, leaving 14 bases between the germline ends. The CDR3 spans 17 residues. Germline values: CDR1 MNHEY, CDR2 SMNVEV (reference sequence).

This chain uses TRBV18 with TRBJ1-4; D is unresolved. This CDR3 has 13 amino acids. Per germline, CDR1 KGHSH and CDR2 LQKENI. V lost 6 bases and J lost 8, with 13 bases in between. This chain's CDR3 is CASSPPSTEKLFF. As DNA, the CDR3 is TGTGCCAGCTCCCCCCCGAGTACCGAAAAACTGTTTTTT.

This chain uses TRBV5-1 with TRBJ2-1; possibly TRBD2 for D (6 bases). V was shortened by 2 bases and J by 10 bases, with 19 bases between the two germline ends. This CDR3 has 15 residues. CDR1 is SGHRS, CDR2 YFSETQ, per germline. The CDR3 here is CASSLLAQRGSEQFF. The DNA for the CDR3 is TGCGCCAGCAGCTTACTAGCCCAGCGAGGGTCCGAGCAGTTCTTC.

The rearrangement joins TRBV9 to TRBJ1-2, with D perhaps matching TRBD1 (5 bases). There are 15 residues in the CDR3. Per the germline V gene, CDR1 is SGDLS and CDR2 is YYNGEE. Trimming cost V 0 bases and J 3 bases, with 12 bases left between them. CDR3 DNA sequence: TGTGCCAGCAGCGTAGAAGGGGTAGGTGACTATGGCTACACCTTC. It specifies CASSVEGVGDYGYTF.

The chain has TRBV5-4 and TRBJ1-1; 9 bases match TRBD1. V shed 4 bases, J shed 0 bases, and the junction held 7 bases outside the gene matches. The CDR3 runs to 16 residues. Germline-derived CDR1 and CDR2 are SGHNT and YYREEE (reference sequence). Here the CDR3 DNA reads TGTGCCAGCAGCCTAAACAGGGGGCGCGTGAACACTGAAGCTTTCTTT. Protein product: CASSLNRGRVNTEAFF.

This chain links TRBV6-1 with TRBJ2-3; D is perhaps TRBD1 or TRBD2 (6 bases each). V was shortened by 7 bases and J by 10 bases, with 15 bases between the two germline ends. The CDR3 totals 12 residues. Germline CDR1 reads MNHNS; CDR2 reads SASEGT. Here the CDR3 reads CASTPKGGAQYF. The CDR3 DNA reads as TGTGCCAGCACCCCCAAGGGGGGTGCGCAGTATTTT.

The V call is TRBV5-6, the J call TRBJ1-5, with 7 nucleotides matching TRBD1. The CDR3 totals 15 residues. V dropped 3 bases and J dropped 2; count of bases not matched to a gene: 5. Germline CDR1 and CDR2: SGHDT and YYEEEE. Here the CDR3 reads CASSSRQGGNQPQHF. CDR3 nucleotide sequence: TGTGCCAGCAGCTCCCGACAGGGCGGCAATCAGCCCCAGCATTTT.

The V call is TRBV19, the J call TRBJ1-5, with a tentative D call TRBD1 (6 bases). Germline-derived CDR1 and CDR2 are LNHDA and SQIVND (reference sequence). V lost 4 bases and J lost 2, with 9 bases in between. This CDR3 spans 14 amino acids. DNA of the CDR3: TGTGCCAGTAGTAGATCAGGGGGCAATCAGCCCCAGCATTTT. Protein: CASSRSGGNQPQHF.

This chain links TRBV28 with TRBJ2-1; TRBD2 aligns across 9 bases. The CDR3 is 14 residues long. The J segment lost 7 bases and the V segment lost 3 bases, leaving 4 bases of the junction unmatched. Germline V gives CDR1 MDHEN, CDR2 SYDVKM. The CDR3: CASSLLRGGNEQFF. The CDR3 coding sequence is TGTGCCAGCAGTTTGTTGCGGGGGGGGAATGAGCAGTTCTTC.

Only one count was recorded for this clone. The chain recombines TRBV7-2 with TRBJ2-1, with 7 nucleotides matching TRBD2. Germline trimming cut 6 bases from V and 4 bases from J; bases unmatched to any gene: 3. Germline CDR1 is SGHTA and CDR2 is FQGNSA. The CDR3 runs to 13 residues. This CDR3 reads CASRRGRYNEQFF. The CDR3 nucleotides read TGTGCCAGCAGGCGCGGGAGATACAATGAGCAGTTCTTC.

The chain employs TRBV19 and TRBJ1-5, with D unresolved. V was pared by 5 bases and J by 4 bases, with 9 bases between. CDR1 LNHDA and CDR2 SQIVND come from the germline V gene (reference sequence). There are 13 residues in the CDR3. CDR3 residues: CASSSGKNQPQHF. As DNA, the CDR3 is TGTGCCAGTAGTTCTGGAAAAAATCAGCCCCAGCATTTT.

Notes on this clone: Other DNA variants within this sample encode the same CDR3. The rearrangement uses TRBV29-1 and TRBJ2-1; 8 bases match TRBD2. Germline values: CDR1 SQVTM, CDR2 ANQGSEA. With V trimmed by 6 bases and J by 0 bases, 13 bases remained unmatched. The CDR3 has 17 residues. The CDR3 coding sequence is TGCAGCGTGGAACTAGACGGTCGGGGGGGCTCCTACAATGAGCAGTTCTTC. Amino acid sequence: CSVELDGRGGSYNEQFF.

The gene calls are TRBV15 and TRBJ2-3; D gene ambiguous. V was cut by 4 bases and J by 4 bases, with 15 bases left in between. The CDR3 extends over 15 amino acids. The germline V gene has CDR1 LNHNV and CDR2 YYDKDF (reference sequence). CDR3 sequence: CATSIGRVGPDTQYF. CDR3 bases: TGTGCCACCAGCATCGGAAGGGTTGGGCCAGATACGCAGTATTTT.

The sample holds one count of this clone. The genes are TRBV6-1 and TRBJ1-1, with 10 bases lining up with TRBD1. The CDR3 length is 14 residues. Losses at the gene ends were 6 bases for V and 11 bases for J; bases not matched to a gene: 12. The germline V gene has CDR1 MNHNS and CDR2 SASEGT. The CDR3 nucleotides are TGTGCCAGCAGCCGCACGACGACAGGGGGCGAGGCTTTCTTT. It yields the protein CASSRTTTGGEAFF.